A selection of T cell receptor beta chains follows, all from one sample in a study of cytomegalovirus exposure and HLA in healthy donors. Only in-frame clones appear in the TCRdb table, and some are missing; sequencing was by immunoSEQ multiplex PCR. The table includes about 78,000 clones, 84% detected once. The sample comprised PBMCs. These receptors were taken from a woman in her forties or fifties in good health and CMV-seronegative. CDR3s include the opening cysteine and the closing phenylalanine or tryptophan. The order of the fields is J gene, V gene, clone size, CDR3 protein. For some rows the clone size is stated as once, few or many, or as a class when expanded; others skip it.

TRBJ1-4,TRBV27,NA,CASSLGTGTKLFF
TRBJ2-3,TRBV19,NA,CASSLGTSGVTDTQYF
TRBJ2-3,TRBV6-1,NA,CASSERSSGRLGTDTQYF
TRBJ2-3,TRBV5-4,NA,CASSIPQDTQYF
TRBJ2-7,TRBV7-9,few,CASSLRASGIALSYEQYF
TRBJ2-4,TRBV6-4,NA,CASSQGPIAKNIQYF
TRBJ2-7,TRBV7-2,NA,CASSSRGAYEQYF
TRBJ1-2,TRBV10-2,NA,CASRDSYGYTF
TRBJ2-5,TRBV9,NA,CASSPEGRETQYF
TRBJ1-4,TRBV5-6,once,CASTHNGEPLTNEKLFF
TRBJ2-4,TRBV5-1,NA,CASSLAGEDIQYF
TRBJ1-1,TRBV2,NA,CASTPGNGKAFF
TRBJ1-1,TRBV5-4,NA,CASSVPTGGGNTEAFF
TRBJ1-1,TRBV4-1,NA,CASSQGGGRSWEAFF
TRBJ1-2,TRBV5-1,NA,CASSWDSDGYTF
TRBJ1-5,TRBV4-2,once,CASSQEGGRTGVSNQPQHF
TRBJ1-4,TRBV28,once,CASSPPGQGGEKLFF
TRBJ2-3,TRBV5-6,few,CASSPRKQGTDTQYF
TRBJ2-3,TRBV5-5,NA,CASSSPRTSTDTQYF
TRBJ2-7,TRBV5-1,NA,CASSLGGDRYEQYF
TRBJ2-5,TRBV19,NA,CASTRSGLAGTQTQYF
TRBJ2-1,TRBV19,NA,CASGGSYNEQFF
TRBJ2-3,TRBV5-1,NA,CASSLAGGDTDTQYF
TRBJ1-5,TRBV19,few,CASSGSTGNQPQHF
TRBJ2-5,TRBV2,NA,CASSRTSGGTETQYF